Below are 3 T cell receptor beta chains sequenced from a single sample in a study of shared clonotypes between healthy human individuals. Assay: immunoSEQ multiplex PCR; the TCRdb copy retains only in-frame clones and omits some. The sample has 740,000 or so clones; around three quarters are singletons. The sample consisted of memory CD4+ T cells sorted from blood. The sample's subset: CD45RA-negative fraction. The receptors here all came from a young woman in good health.

The genes are TRBV4-2 and TRBJ2-5; D gene uncertain. Germline V gives CDR1 LGHNA, CDR2 YNFKEQ. Trimming took 0 bases from V and 2 from J, leaving 10 bases between them. The CDR3 is 15 amino acids. The CDR3 loop is CASSQDLMGQETQYF. CDR3 DNA sequence: TGTGCCAGCAGCCAAGATCTCATGGGGCAAGAGACCCAGTACTTC.

Turning to this clone: With a much larger clone just one base away, this may be a read error. The chain links TRBV7-2 to TRBJ1-5; D is ambiguous. The CDR3 extends over 13 amino acids. Germline CDR1 reads SGHTA; CDR2 reads FQGNSA. The ends were cut back, 5 bases at V and 0 bases at J, with 5 bases in the middle. CDR3 coding DNA: TGTGCCAGCAGCGTATATAGCAATCAGCCCCAGCATTTT. It translates to CASSVYSNQPQHF.

This clone was found once. The chain has TRBV2 and TRBJ2-7; 13 nucleotides agree with TRBD2. V lost 5 bases to trimming and J lost 2 bases; unmatched junction nucleotides: 3. CDR1 and CDR2 from the germline V gene are SNHLY and FYNNEI. The CDR3 is made up of 15 amino acids. The CDR3: CASSRLAGGAYEQYF. In DNA, the CDR3 is TGTGCCAGCAGTAGACTAGCGGGAGGCGCCTACGAGCAGTACTTC.